Listed below are T cell receptor beta chains from one sample, sequenced in a study of CD8+ T cells in alopecia areata. Clones were read by immunoSEQ multiplex PCR, and TCRdb kept only the in-frame ones, dropping some. Of hundreds of thousands of clones in the sample, 58% are singletons; the top ten hold over 1.5%. This specimen consisted of CD4+ T cells sorted from blood, obtained at week 24, from a patient treated with tofacitinib. The receptors originated from a human donor with alopecia areata. The CDR3 runs from the conserved cysteine through the conserved F or W. D genes are given only for firm matches. Clone sizes are given selectively: once, few, many, or a class where the clone is expanded.

CDR3nt	CDR3aa	v_gene	j_gene	d_gene	abundance
TGTGCCAGCAGTAGCGGGGTTTACAATGAGCAGTTCTTC	CASSSGVYNEQFF	TRBV2	TRBJ2-1	TRBD2	-
TGTGCCAGCAGGGTAGGGAATTCACCCCTCCACTTT	CASRVGNSPLHF	TRBV6-1	TRBJ1-6	-	-
TGTGCCAGCAGCCCGTCGGGGCGAAACTATGGCTACACCTTC	CASSPSGRNYGYTF	TRBV11-2	TRBJ1-2	-	-
TGTGCCTGGAGTGTACTCCTGGGCAATCAGCCCCAGCATTTT	CAWSVLLGNQPQHF	TRBV30	TRBJ1-5	-	-
TGCGCCAGCAGCTTGGAAGGAGGCTTAACAGATACGCAGTATTTT	CASSLEGGLTDTQYF	TRBV5-1	TRBJ2-3	-	-
TGCGCCAGCAATCTTCGGCCCTACGAGCAGTACTTC	CASNLRPYEQYF	TRBV23-1	TRBJ2-7	-	-
TGTGCCAGCAGCCTACAGGGATTGGTCCGACAAGAGACCCAGTACTTC	CASSLQGLVRQETQYF	TRBV7-9	TRBJ2-5	-	-
TGCAGCGTTTCTTCCGGGACAGGGGAAGGTGGCTACACCTTC	CSVSSGTGEGGYTF	TRBV29-1	TRBJ1-2	TRBD1	few
TGTGCCGGCCGGGACGATGGGGCCTCTGGAAACACCATATATTTT	CAGRDDGASGNTIYF	TRBV10-3	TRBJ1-3	-	few
TGTGCCAGCAGCCAAGGTTCGGGACGGGGTGAAAAACTGTTTTTT	CASSQGSGRGEKLFF	TRBV4-2	TRBJ1-4	-	-
TGTGCCAGCAGCAGAGAAAGGACCGGGGAGCTGTTTTTT	CASSRERTGELFF	TRBV5-6	TRBJ2-2	-	-
TGTGCCAGCAGCTTAGCGGGGCAGAACTATGGCTACACCTTC	CASSLAGQNYGYTF	TRBV7-9	TRBJ1-2	-	-
TGTGCCAGCAGGAGGGGTTCCTACGAGCAGTACTTC	CASRRGSYEQYF	TRBV2	TRBJ2-7	-	-
TGTGCCAGCAGCTGGGGACAGGACAATGAGCAGTTCTTC	CASSWGQDNEQFF	TRBV5-4	TRBJ2-1	TRBD1	-
TGCGCCAGCAGCTTACAGCGGGGGGACGAGCAGTACTTC	CASSLQRGDEQYF	TRBV5-1	TRBJ2-7	TRBD2	-
TGTGCCAGCTCAAAAGCACAGGTCTCGCAGGAGACCCAGTACTTC	CASSKAQVSQETQYF	TRBV18	TRBJ2-5	-	-
TGTGCCAGCAGCGTAGCTGCAGGGCGGCACGAGACCCAGTACTTC	CASSVAAGRHETQYF	TRBV9	TRBJ2-5	-	-
TGCAGTGCTAGGCCCCCGCACGGCTACACCTTC	CSARPPHGYTF	TRBV20-1	TRBJ1-2	-	-
TGTGCCAGCACCATGGGACTAGCGGGACCCCATCAGTACTTC	CASTMGLAGPHQYF	TRBV6-1	TRBJ2-4	TRBD2	-
TGTGCCAGCAGGTTCGGGGGGCGCAATCAGCCCCAGCATTTT	CASRFGGRNQPQHF	TRBV2	TRBJ1-5	-	-